The clone carrying this TCR beta chain was seen a handful of times. Its specificity is not known. The germline V and J ends were trimmed by 5 bases and 10 bases, with 16 bases remaining between them. The CDR3 extends over 13 amino acids. Germline V lookup: CDR1 SGHTA, CDR2 FQGTGA. This sample is drawn from a study of T cell repertoires in ileal Crohn's disease. At the level of the study: Surgery for a complication: stricturing in around 60%, penetrating in 39%. Postoperative therapy was given to about half: 11 thiopurines, some 18 anti-TNF agents.

Points from the study as a whole: Clonal expansions were more frequent in active smokers than non-smokers at surgery. Clonality above 26.8% at surgery always came with endoscopic recurrence.

Assay used: immunoSEQ multiplex PCR; TCRdb lists only in-frame clones, some missing. The table has 12,000 to 15,000 clones, around four fifths seen once. Sequencing was carried out using ileal tissue. This clonotype was obtained from an adult with Crohn's disease. V and J are TRBV7-3 and TRBJ2-3; possible D gene TRBD2, 6 bases. Written as DNA, the CDR3 is TGTGCCAGCAGCCTCAACCGGAGGGCCGCGCAGTATTTT. Translation gives CASSLNRRAAQYF. Based on the CDR3 plus reference TRBV7-3 and TRBJ2-3, the full variable domain is GAGVSQTPSNKVTEKGKYVELRCDPISGHTALYWYRQSLGQGPEFLIYFQGTGAADDSGLPNDRFFAVRPEGSVSTLKIQRTERGDSAVYLCASSLNRRAAQYFGPGTRLTVL.